The rows below give T cell receptor beta chains drawn from one sample of a study of T-cell reconstitution after alpha-beta-depleted transplantation in children. TCRdb fed the PCR reads into MiXCR, producing one record per CDR3 protein. The data show over 200,000 distinct CDR3 sequences, approximately 10% seen once. Sequencing used PBMCs, obtained before TCRalphabeta/CD19-depleted stem cell transplant. The receptors here all came from a child under two years old with acute myeloid leukemia, due to receive a stem cell transplant. The CDR3 runs from the conserved cysteine through the conserved F or W. The order of the fields is clone size, J gene, D gene, V gene, CDR3 protein, CDR3 DNA. A D gene is named only where the DNA matches it firmly. Clone size is not always given. Where it is, it says once, few, many or a class for expanded clones.

abundance: .; j_gene: TRBJ2-1; d_gene: TRBD2; v_gene: TRBV2; CDR3aa: CASSELAGGSRFF; CDR3nt: TGTGCCAGCAGTGAACTAGCGGGGGGTTCGCGGTTCTTC
abundance: .; j_gene: TRBJ1-1; d_gene: .; v_gene: TRBV18; CDR3aa: CASSPGGGPDTEAFF; CDR3nt: TGTGCCAGCTCACCAGGGGGGGGACCGGACACTGAAGCTTTCTTT
abundance: many; j_gene: TRBJ2-7; d_gene: .; v_gene: TRBV20-1; CDR3aa: CSANSGTYEQYF; CDR3nt: TGCAGTGCTAACAGCGGAACCTACGAGCAGTACTTC
abundance: many; j_gene: TRBJ1-5; d_gene: TRBD1; v_gene: TRBV12-3/TRBV12-4; CDR3aa: CASSNGQGLSQPQHF; CDR3nt: TGTGCCAGCAGTAACGGACAGGGGCTGAGTCAGCCCCAGCATTTT
abundance: many; j_gene: TRBJ2-3; d_gene: .; v_gene: TRBV20-1; CDR3aa: CSARDRLDGQYF; CDR3nt: TGCAGTGCTAGAGATAGGCTGGACGGGCAGTATTTT
abundance: many; j_gene: TRBJ1-2; d_gene: .; v_gene: TRBV6-5; CDR3aa: CASTTLLGGGYYGYTF; CDR3nt: TGTGCCAGCACTACCCTCTTGGGTGGAGGGTACTATGGCTACACCTTC
abundance: .; j_gene: TRBJ2-3; d_gene: TRBD1; v_gene: TRBV7-9; CDR3aa: CASRKGATDTQYF; CDR3nt: TGTGCCAGCAGGAAGGGGGCCACAGATACGCAGTATTTT
abundance: many; j_gene: TRBJ1-2; d_gene: .; v_gene: TRBV12-3/TRBV12-4; CDR3aa: CASSLESRVNYGYTF; CDR3nt: TGTGCCAGCAGTTTAGAGTCCAGGGTCAACTATGGCTACACCTTC
abundance: many; j_gene: TRBJ1-2; d_gene: .; v_gene: TRBV7-3; CDR3aa: CASSFDSSGGYTF; CDR3nt: TGTGCCAGCAGCTTCGACAGTTCGGGAGGCTACACCTTC
abundance: many; j_gene: TRBJ2-2; d_gene: TRBD1; v_gene: TRBV9; CDR3aa: CASTKTGADTGELFF; CDR3nt: TGTGCCAGCACCAAGACAGGGGCGGACACCGGGGAGCTGTTTTTT
abundance: many; j_gene: TRBJ1-2; d_gene: .; v_gene: TRBV5-1; CDR3aa: CASSSDGLGPIHGYTF; CDR3nt: TGCGCCAGCAGTTCGGACGGCCTAGGGCCTATTCATGGCTACACCTTC
abundance: many; j_gene: TRBJ2-5; d_gene: .; v_gene: TRBV5-1; CDR3aa: CASSLAIQPQGETQYF; CDR3nt: TGCGCCAGCAGCTTGGCCATCCAACCCCAGGGGGAGACCCAGTACTTC
abundance: many; j_gene: TRBJ2-1; d_gene: TRBD1; v_gene: TRBV5-6; CDR3aa: CASRTGGHGGEQFF; CDR3nt: TGTGCCAGCAGGACAGGGGGCCACGGGGGTGAGCAGTTCTTC
abundance: many; j_gene: TRBJ2-2; d_gene: .; v_gene: TRBV7-7; CDR3aa: CASSLLGTGELFF; CDR3nt: TGTGCCAGCAGCTTACTGGGGACCGGGGAGCTGTTTTTT
abundance: .; j_gene: TRBJ2-3; d_gene: .; v_gene: TRBV20-1; CDR3aa: CSAKGPSTDTQYF; CDR3nt: TGCAGTGCTAAAGGGCCTAGCACGGATACGCAGTATTTT
abundance: many; j_gene: TRBJ2-1; d_gene: .; v_gene: TRBV24-1; CDR3aa: CATSDNRGLRYNEQFF; CDR3nt: TGTGCCACCAGTGATAACAGGGGACTAAGATACAATGAGCAGTTCTTC
abundance: many; j_gene: TRBJ1-2; d_gene: .; v_gene: TRBV6-1; CDR3aa: CASSEVLRAGGYTF; CDR3nt: TGTGCCAGCAGTGAAGTTCTCAGGGCCGGTGGCTACACCTTC
abundance: many; j_gene: TRBJ2-7; d_gene: TRBD2; v_gene: TRBV20-1; CDR3aa: CSASKAIMGLATPYEQYF; CDR3nt: TGCAGTGCTAGTAAGGCAATCATGGGACTAGCGACGCCCTACGAGCAGTACTTC
abundance: many; j_gene: TRBJ1-6; d_gene: .; v_gene: TRBV12-3/TRBV12-4; CDR3aa: CASSLGGLSNLHF; CDR3nt: TGTGCCAGCAGTCTAGGGGGACTGTCGAACCTCCACTTT
abundance: many; j_gene: TRBJ2-6; d_gene: .; v_gene: TRBV7-3; CDR3aa: CASSFRDSGANVLTF; CDR3nt: TGTGCCAGCAGTTTCCGGGACTCTGGGGCCAACGTCCTGACTTTC
abundance: many; j_gene: TRBJ2-1; d_gene: .; v_gene: TRBV7-9; CDR3aa: CASSLLAVNNEQFF; CDR3nt: TGTGCCAGCAGCTTACTGGCAGTGAACAATGAGCAGTTCTTC
abundance: .; j_gene: TRBJ2-1; d_gene: .; v_gene: TRBV3-1; CDR3aa: CACCLRTFYYNEQFF; CDR3nt: TGTGCCTGCTGCCTGCGGACATTTTACTACAATGAGCAGTTCTTC
abundance: many; j_gene: TRBJ1-2; d_gene: .; v_gene: TRBV5-1; CDR3aa: CASSLTDNYGYTF; CDR3nt: TGCGCCAGCAGCTTGACAGATAACTATGGCTACACCTTC
abundance: many; j_gene: TRBJ2-1; d_gene: .; v_gene: TRBV11-3; CDR3aa: CASSLGAGNEQFF; CDR3nt: TGTGCCAGCAGCTTAGGGGCTGGCAATGAGCAGTTCTTC
abundance: many; j_gene: TRBJ2-1; d_gene: TRBD2; v_gene: TRBV20-1; CDR3aa: CSARRAGGVWNEQFF; CDR3nt: TGCAGTGCTCGGAGAGCGGGAGGGGTGTGGAATGAGCAGTTCTTC
abundance: .; j_gene: TRBJ2-1; d_gene: TRBD1; v_gene: TRBV5-1; CDR3aa: CASSLETGVTTAMNYNEQFF; CDR3nt: TGCGCCAGCAGCTTAGAAACAGGGGTAACCACCGCCATGAATTACAATGAGCAGTTCTTC
abundance: many; j_gene: TRBJ1-1; d_gene: .; v_gene: TRBV6-5; CDR3aa: CASSSAVLKDTEAFF; CDR3nt: TGTGCCAGCAGTTCCGCGGTTCTTAAGGACACTGAAGCTTTCTTT